The text below deals with one TCR beta chain. What it binds is unknown. The entry originates in a study of shared clonotypes between healthy human individuals. Overall study findings and caveats: Rarefaction showed sorted-subset sequencing was incomplete despite large depth. Naive CD4 clonotypes were shared across a few donors at roughly 5.3%. On the whole, naive subsets had larger estimated richness than memory subsets had. An effect of sequencing depth on clonotype sharing among donors was expected.

Between the trimmed V and J ends, which lost 3 bases and 13 bases, there was a span of 14 bases. Germline CDR1 SGHRS, CDR2 YFSETQ. This CDR3 has 12 residues. Sequenced by immunoSEQ multiplex PCR; TCRdb stores in-frame clones only, minus some. This table holds 850,000 to 1,200,000 clones, about three quarters found once. The chain uses TRBV5-1 and TRBJ2-1, with D perhaps assigned TRBD1 or TRBD2 (6 bases each). The TCR was taken from a man between 18 and 29 years old in good health. The sequencing sample was made of memory CD4+ T cells sorted from blood. Subset described: CD45RA-negative fraction. In DNA, the CDR3 is TGCGCCAGCAGCTGGGGGCGGGACAATCAGTTCTTC. It yields the protein CASSWGRDNQFF.